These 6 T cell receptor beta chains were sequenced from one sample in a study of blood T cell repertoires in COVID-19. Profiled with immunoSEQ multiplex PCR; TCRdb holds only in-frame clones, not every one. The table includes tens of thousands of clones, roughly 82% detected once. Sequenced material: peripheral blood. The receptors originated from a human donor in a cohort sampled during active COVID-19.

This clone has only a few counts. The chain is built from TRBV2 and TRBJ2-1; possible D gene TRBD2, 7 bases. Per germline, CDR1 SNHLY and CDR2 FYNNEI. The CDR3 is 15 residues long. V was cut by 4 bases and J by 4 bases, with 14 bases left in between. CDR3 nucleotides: TGTGCCAGCAGTGGGCGGCGGGGGCCATACAATGAGCAGTTCTTC. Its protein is CASSGRRGPYNEQFF.

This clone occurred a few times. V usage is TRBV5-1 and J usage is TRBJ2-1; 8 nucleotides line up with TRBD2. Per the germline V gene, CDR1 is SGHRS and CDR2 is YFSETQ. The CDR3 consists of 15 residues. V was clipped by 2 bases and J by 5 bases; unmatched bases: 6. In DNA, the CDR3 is TGCGCCAGCAGCTTTGCAGCGGGGGCAAACAATGAGCAGTTCTTC. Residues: CASSFAAGANNEQFF.

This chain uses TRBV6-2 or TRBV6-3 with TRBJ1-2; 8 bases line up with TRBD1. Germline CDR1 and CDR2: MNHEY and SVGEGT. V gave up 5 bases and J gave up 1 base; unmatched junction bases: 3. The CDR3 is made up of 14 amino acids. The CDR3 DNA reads TGTGCCAGCAGTCGGGACAGGAGTAACTATGGCTACACCTTC. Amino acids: CASSRDRSNYGYTF.

The CDR3 nucleotides are TGCGCCAGCAGCCGAACGACAGGAAATAGCAATCAGCCCCAGCATTTT. This codes for CASSRTTGNSNQPQHF. The V call is TRBV4-3, the J call TRBJ1-5; D might be TRBD1 (6 bases). Germline CDR1 is LGHNA and CDR2 is YSLEER. This CDR3 spans 16 amino acids. Deletions cut 4 bases from V and 0 bases from J, with 13 bases between.

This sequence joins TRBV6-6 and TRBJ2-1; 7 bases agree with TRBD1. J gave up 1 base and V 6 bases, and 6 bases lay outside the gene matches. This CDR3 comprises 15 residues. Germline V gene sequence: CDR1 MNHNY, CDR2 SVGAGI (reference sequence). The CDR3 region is CASSSGTESYNEQFF. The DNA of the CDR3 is TGTGCCAGCAGCTCCGGGACAGAATCCTACAATGAGCAGTTCTTC.

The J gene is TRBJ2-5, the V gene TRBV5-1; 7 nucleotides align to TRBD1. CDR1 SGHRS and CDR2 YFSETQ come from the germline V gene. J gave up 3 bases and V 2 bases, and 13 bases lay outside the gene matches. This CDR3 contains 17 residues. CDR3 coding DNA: TGCGCCAGCAGCTTTTACGCTCCCGCGACAGGGAAAGAGACCCAGTACTTC. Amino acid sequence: CASSFYAPATGKETQYF.